What follows are 30 T cell receptor beta chains derived from one specimen sequenced in a study of identical twins. Using its own MiXCR run on the 5' RACE reads, TCRdb lists one record per CDR3 protein. The sample carries 200,000 or so distinct CDR3 sequences, approximately 15% recorded once. These records were also assigned to another study, of T cells expressing NK-cell markers.

The sample consisted of CD8+ T cells sorted from blood. The receptors here all came from a woman in her late teens or twenties in good health.

As to this clonotype: Mismatch with germline at one junction end may stem from a read error. The chain is built from TRBV6-5 and TRBJ1-2; no firm D call. The CDR3 has 12 residues. Germline V gives CDR1 MNHEY, CDR2 SVGAGI. The DNA of the CDR3 is TGTGCCAGCAGTCCCGCGGGCCATGGCTATACCTTC. Its protein product is CASSPAGHGYTF.

This clonotype was observed a handful of times. Here the CDR3 DNA reads TGTGCCAGCAGCCAGTCACAGGGGGCTTCCTACAATGAGCAGTTCTTC. Translated, it gives CASSQSQGASYNEQFF. The rearrangement joins TRBV3-1 to TRBJ2-1, with TRBD1 identical over 9 bases. The CDR3 loop spans 16 amino acids. Germline CDR1 LGHDT, CDR2 YNNKEL (reference sequence). The V segment lost 3 bases and the J segment 1 base; nucleotides outside the gene matches: 4.

V and J are TRBV6-2 or TRBV6-3 and TRBJ2-1; D is possibly TRBD1 or TRBD2 (5 bases each). Germline values: CDR1 MNHEY, CDR2 SVGEGT. V gave up 3 bases and J gave up 1 base, with 10 bases separating them. This CDR3 has 15 residues. The CDR3 DNA reads TGTGCCAGCAGTTATCCGGGACCTTCCTACAATGAGCAGTTCTTC. Its protein is CASSYPGPSYNEQFF.

V usage is TRBV12-3 or TRBV12-4 and J usage is TRBJ2-1; 15 bases are a match to TRBD2. The junction had 4 bases not matched to a gene; V was cut back by 5 bases and J by 8 bases. This CDR3 is 15 amino acids long. In DNA, the CDR3 is TGTGCCAGCAGTCCGGGACTAGCGGGAGGTCATGAGCAGTTCTTC. Residues: CASSPGLAGGHEQFF.

The chain recombines TRBV11-2 with TRBJ2-6; the D call may be TRBD1 or TRBD2 (6 bases each). From germline, CDR1 is SGHAT and CDR2 FQNNGV. This CDR3 spans 19 amino acids. V was shortened by 2 bases and J by 0 bases, with 17 bases between the two germline ends. Here the CDR3 reads CASSLWGAYRVSGANVLTF. The CDR3 DNA sequence: TGTGCCAGCAGCTTATGGGGGGCCTATAGGGTCTCTGGGGCCAACGTCCTGACTTTC.

This clonotype was detected only a few times. This chain joins TRBV3-1 and TRBJ2-5, with 12 bases fitting TRBD2. The length of the CDR3 is 16 residues. The V gene end was trimmed by 0 bases and the J gene end by 2 bases; junction bases not matched to a gene: 1. The V gene's germline CDR1 is LGHDT and CDR2 YNNKEL (reference sequence). The CDR3: CASSQELAGGQETQYF. DNA for the CDR3: TGTGCCAGCAGCCAAGAACTAGCGGGAGGTCAAGAGACCCAGTACTTC.

The rearrangement joins TRBV12-3 or TRBV12-4 to TRBJ2-1; D remains ambiguous. The V end was cut by 1 base, the J end by 3 bases, with 16 bases between. CDR3 length: 17 amino acids. This chain's CDR3 is CASSLEVGWQYYNEQFF. The DNA of the CDR3 is TGTGCCAGCAGTTTAGAAGTAGGGTGGCAGTACTACAATGAGCAGTTCTTC.

This clonotype was observed a few times. V usage is TRBV25-1 and J usage is TRBJ2-1; D gene uncertain. CDR3 length equals 8 residues. In germline, CDR1 is MGHDK, CDR2 SYGVNS. V lost 8 bases and J lost 15, with 8 bases in between. For the CDR3, the DNA is TGTGCCAGCGGCGAAGGGTTCTTC. It encodes CASGEGFF.

This clonotype appeared a few times. V usage is TRBV7-9 and J usage is TRBJ2-1; the match to TRBD2 covers 12 bases. The CDR3 totals 16 residues. The trim removed 4 bases at V and 6 bases at J, leaving 7 bases unmatched. Germline lookup yields CDR1 SEHNR and CDR2 FQNEAQ (reference sequence). The CDR3 nucleotides are TGTGCCAGCAGCTCAACTAGCGGGGGGAGTGTCAATGAGCAGTTCTTC. This sequence encodes CASSSTSGGSVNEQFF.

This clonotype has just a few counts. The genes are TRBV12-3 or TRBV12-4 and TRBJ2-3; D remains ambiguous. This CDR3 region has 13 residues. V was cut by 6 bases and J by 2 bases, with 9 bases left in between. CDR3 in DNA: TGTGCCAGCAGACGTGAGATCACAGATACGCAGTATTTT. This codes for CASRREITDTQYF.

There are a few counts of this clonotype. The chain uses TRBV6-2 or TRBV6-3 and TRBJ1-5; 7 positions agree with TRBD1. Germline CDR1 MNHEY, CDR2 SVGEGT. This CDR3 is 14 amino acids long. J was trimmed by 7 bases and V by 5 bases; bases with no gene match: 8. CDR3 protein: CASSNRGGRQPQHF. Written as DNA, the CDR3 is TGTGCCAGCAGTAACAGGGGCGGGAGACAGCCCCAGCATTTT.

On this clonotype: A read error is possible here, since a much larger clone lies one base away. This chain connects TRBV7-9 to TRBJ2-7; D is uncertain. CDR3 size: 11 residues. V lost 5 bases, J lost 3 bases, and 5 bases lay in between. The germline CDR1 and CDR2 sequences are SEHNR and FQNEAQ (reference sequence). The CDR3 loop is CASSIGYEQYF. CDR3 nucleotides: TGTGCCAGCAGCATAGGCTACGAGCAGTACTTC.

Only a few counts were recorded for this clonotype. The chain employs TRBV9 and TRBJ2-2; TRBD2 agrees at 7 bases. The CDR3 sequence is 15 residues long. With V trimmed by 0 bases and J by 3 bases, 2 bases remained unmatched. Germline lookup yields CDR1 SGDLS and CDR2 YYNGEE. Here the CDR3 DNA reads TGTGCCAGCAGCGTAGCGGGAGGCCACACCGGGGAGCTGTTTTTT. The encoded protein is CASSVAGGHTGELFF.

A note on this clonotype: One end of the junction is discordant with germline, which a read error may explain. This chain joins TRBV5-1 and TRBJ1-2, with 7 bases that match TRBD1. Germline V CDR1 and CDR2: SGHRS, YFSETQ. CDR3 length: 16 residues. In nucleotides, the CDR3 is TGCGCCAGCAGCTTGTACCCGGGACAGTCTAACCATGGCTACACCTTC. Translated: CASSLYPGQSNHGYTF.

V usage is TRBV5-5 and J usage is TRBJ2-7, with D perhaps TRBD1 or TRBD2 (5 bases each). CDR3 size: 15 residues. Trimming took off 0 bases at V and 1 base at J, with 11 bases between the two ends. CDR1 and CDR2 from the germline V gene are SGHKS and YYEKEE (reference sequence). For the CDR3, the DNA is TGTGCCAGCAGCTTGGGGTGGGGGATATCCTACGAGCAGTACTTC. It yields the protein CASSLGWGISYEQYF.

This chain links TRBV3-1 with TRBJ2-5; tentatively, D is TRBD2 (5 bases). Between the trimmed V and J ends, which lost 3 bases and 4 bases, there was a span of 18 bases. CDR1 LGHDT and CDR2 YNNKEL come from the germline V gene (reference sequence). The CDR3 loop spans 16 amino acids. The CDR3 DNA sequence: TGTGCCAGCAGCCACCTAGGGAGCGGATTAATAGAGACCCAGTACTTC. Protein: CASSHLGSGLIETQYF.

This clonotype was seen at least ten times. The J gene is TRBJ1-1, the V gene TRBV29-1, with TRBD1 matching over 7 bases. Germline V gene lookup returns CDR1 SQVTM and CDR2 ANQGSEA. The V gene end was trimmed by 6 bases and the J gene end by 12 bases; junction bases not matched to a gene: 19. The CDR3 length is 14 residues. The CDR3 loop is CSVNTEKGAPVTFF. In DNA form, the CDR3 reads TGCAGCGTGAATACCGAAAAGGGGGCACCAGTGACTTTCTTT.

The sample holds a few counts of this clonotype. J is TRBJ2-7 and V is TRBV29-1; a weak D match, TRBD2 (6 bases). Trimming cost V 2 bases and J 2 bases, with 16 bases left between them. The V gene's germline CDR1 is SQVTM and CDR2 ANQGSEA. The CDR3 spans 15 residues. CDR3 nucleotides: TGCAGCGTTGAAAAGGTTGCGGGAAGTCCCTACGAGCAGTACTTC. This gives the protein CSVEKVAGSPYEQYF.

The chain joins TRBV12-3 or TRBV12-4 to TRBJ2-7, with D perhaps being TRBD1 or TRBD2 (5 bases each). This CDR3 has 13 residues. Trimming removed 5 bases at V and 5 bases at J, with 13 bases between. The CDR3 DNA reads as TGTGCCAGCAGTCCGGGGACGGGCGACGAGCAGTACTTC. This gives the protein CASSPGTGDEQYF.

The chain carries TRBV9 and TRBJ2-3, with 8 bases identical to TRBD2. V shed 2 bases and J 5 bases; nucleotides not matched to a gene: 4. Germline V gene sequence: CDR1 SGDLS, CDR2 YYNGEE. This CDR3 region has 14 residues. The CDR3 DNA reads as TGTGCCAGCAGCGTCTCCGGGGGGGTAGATACGCAGTATTTT. It specifies CASSVSGGVDTQYF.

In its sample, this clonotype was seen a few times. The CDR3 is CASSYGGYLAFF. CDR3 sequence (DNA): TGTGCCAGCAGTTACGGAGGGTATCTAGCTTTCTTT. The chain joins TRBV6-6 to TRBJ1-1; no clear D gene. Germline-derived CDR1 and CDR2 are MNHNY and SVGAGI (reference sequence). This CDR3 is 12 amino acids long. V lost 2 bases to trimming and J lost 10 bases, with 11 bases between them.

The rearrangement links TRBV9 to TRBJ2-2; the D gene could be TRBD1 or TRBD2 (5 bases each). V lost 1 base to trimming and J lost 1 base, with 11 bases between them. CDR3 length: 16 residues. Per germline, CDR1 SGDLS and CDR2 YYNGEE. The CDR3 spells CASSVQAGRNTGELFF. CDR3 DNA sequence: TGTGCCAGCAGCGTACAGGCAGGGAGGAACACCGGGGAGCTGTTTTTT.

This clonotype was observed a handful of times. J is TRBJ1-1 and V is TRBV2; weak D call: TRBD1 (6 bases). Germline-derived CDR1 and CDR2 are SNHLY and FYNNEI. This CDR3 spans 13 amino acids. The germline V and J ends were trimmed by 10 bases and 3 bases, with 15 bases remaining between them. This CDR3 is CAIPTGRDTEAFF. CDR3 coding DNA: TGTGCCATACCAACAGGGCGGGACACTGAAGCTTTCTTT.

This clonotype was seen many times. The chain joins TRBV9 to TRBJ1-4; a weak D match, TRBD1 (6 bases). V was pared by 3 bases and J by 4 bases, with 10 bases between. The CDR3 covers 14 residues. Germline assignment: CDR1 SGDLS and CDR2 YYNGEE. CDR3 amino acids: CASSGSGDNEKLFF. CDR3 DNA: TGTGCCAGCAGCGGCTCAGGGGATAATGAAAAACTGTTTTTT.

This chain links TRBV9 with TRBJ2-1; 12 nucleotides agree with TRBD2. Germline V gene lookup returns CDR1 SGDLS and CDR2 YYNGEE. Unmatched junction bases numbered 15, after V lost 0 bases and J lost 5 bases. This CDR3 contains 20 residues. The CDR3 loop is CASSVGPGRASGGAHNEQFF. The DNA for the CDR3 is TGTGCCAGCAGCGTAGGCCCCGGGAGGGCTAGCGGGGGGGCCCACAATGAGCAGTTCTTC.

This clonotype was picked up a small number of times. J is TRBJ2-6 and V is TRBV20-1; the match to TRBD1 covers 8 bases. J was trimmed by 2 bases and V by 6 bases; bases with no gene match: 9. CDR1 DFQATT and CDR2 SNEGSKA come from the germline V gene (reference sequence). The CDR3 sequence is 16 residues long. The CDR3 DNA reads as TGCAGTGCCACGGACAGGGCGGATGCTGGGGCCAACGTCCTGACTTTC. The encoded protein is CSATDRADAGANVLTF.

In this sample, this clonotype turned up a few times. CDR3 region: CSARDGDSPLHF. As DNA, the CDR3 is TGCAGTGCTAGAGATGGGGATTCACCCCTCCACTTT. This chain links TRBV20-1 with TRBJ1-6; D not resolved. Trimming left V 0 bases short and J 8 bases short, with 5 bases between. This CDR3 is built from 12 residues. The germline CDR1 and CDR2 sequences are DFQATT and SNEGSKA (reference sequence).

Only a few counts were recorded for this clonotype. The chain joins TRBV21-1 to TRBJ2-1. TRBV21-1 is recorded as a pseudogene. The CDR3 has 11 amino acids. The chain's CDR3 is CASSKRYEQFF. CDR3 bases: TGTGCCAGCAGCAAAAGGTATGAGCAGTTCTTC.

This clonotype has a handful of counts. The chain is built from TRBV4-3 and TRBJ2-2; possible D gene TRBD2, 6 bases. CDR1 LGHNA and CDR2 YSLEER come from the germline V gene. The CDR3 loop spans 16 amino acids. V lost 0 bases and J lost 2, with 10 bases in between. The CDR3 DNA follows: TGCGCCAGCAGCCAAGAGGGCGGGATAAACACCGGGGAGCTGTTTTTT. Its translation is CASSQEGGINTGELFF.

This chain joins TRBV15 and TRBJ2-7; D not certain. Trimming took off 1 base at V and 2 bases at J, with 15 bases between the two ends. CDR3 size: 16 residues. The germline gives CDR1 LNHNV, CDR2 YYDKDF (reference sequence). The CDR3 coding sequence is TGTGCCACCAGCAGAGCCAGTGCCAGATTTACCTACGAGCAGTACTTC. Amino acids: CATSRASARFTYEQYF.